The present entry profiles one TCR beta chain with its context. Its antigen is currently unknown. This specimen comes from a study of beta chain features in type 1 diabetes. Turning to the study itself: There were around 110 million sorted cells examined across all samples.

What was sequenced were expressed TCRB transcripts, since all of the isolated RNA had been reverse transcribed. The repertoire was sequenced with immunoSEQ multiplex PCR; TCRdb's copy has only in-frame clones and lacks some. This sample has around 600,000 clones, with approximately 13% found just once. Trimming took off 7 bases at V and 6 bases at J, with 16 bases between the two ends. The CDR3 spans 14 residues. The V gene's germline CDR1 is LNHDA and CDR2 SQIVND (reference sequence). Only one heparinised blood draw was taken per donor, and its volume averaged approximately 0.11 L. Populations isolated by sorting all had purity greater than 95%. Broader study findings: There was a possibility that cDNA sequencing over-represented cells with high TCR expression. Significant though moderate, a shortening of TCRB CDR3s appeared in all four CD4+ subsets of Type 1 diabetes patients.

The chain links TRBV19 to TRBJ1-5; maybe TRBD1 (5 bases). This sequence originates from a man aged 25-45 years with type 1 diabetes. Sequencing was performed on naive CD4+ T cells from blood. The DNA of the CDR3 is TGTGCCAGTACCCCGGAGGGGAGGGTTCAGCCCCAGCATTTT. Translating gives CASTPEGRVQPQHF.